The 14 T cell receptor beta chains given below trace back to one sample, sequenced in a study of shared clonotypes between healthy human individuals (dated by TCRdb to about 2020). Library preparation was by the immunoSEQ multiplex PCR assay. Drawn from immuneACCESS, this table holds only the in-frame rearrangements with V and J called that TCRdb kept. Clones are partly lost; checked studies trace under half to an unresolved V gene and leave the rest unexplained. Across this sample there are 850,000 to 1,100,000 clones, with around three quarters seen only once. The ten most abundant clones make up about 0.94% of the sample. The source material was memory CD4+ T cells from PBMCs. The cell subset or site label corresponds to: CD45RA-negative fraction. Receptors were obtained from a man aged 18 to 30 in good health. Some clones in this sample may be carry-over from other donors' samples.

CDR3 region: CASRAVYLSPFRHNQPQHF. The CDR3 DNA reads TGTGCCAGCAGGGCCGTTTATCTGAGCCCGTTCCGACACAATCAGCCCCAGCATTTT. The chain couples TRBV6-4 to TRBJ1-5; D is uncertain. V lost 6 bases to trimming and J lost 3 bases, with 27 bases between them. Germline V gene lookup returns CDR1 MRHNA and CDR2 SNTAGT. The CDR3 has 19 amino acids.

The V and J genes are TRBV11-3 and TRBJ2-1; 10 nucleotides agree with TRBD2. This CDR3 has 15 amino acids. The germline gives CDR1 SGHNT, CDR2 YENEEA. J lost 5 bases, V lost 5 bases, and 6 bases had no gene match. The CDR3: CASSPRTSGDNEQFF. The DNA of the CDR3 is TGTGCCAGCAGCCCCCGGACTAGCGGAGACAATGAGCAGTTCTTC. The entire variable domain, with the rest obtained from reference TRBV11-3 and TRBJ2-1, is as follows: EAGVVQSPRYKIIEKKQPVAFWCNPISGHNTLYWYLQNLGQGPELLIRYENEEAVDDSQLPKDRFSAERLKGVDSTLKIQPAELGDSAVYLCASSPRTSGDNEQFFGPGTRLTVL.

The chain employs TRBV7-7 and TRBJ2-1; TRBD2 aligns across 11 bases. Trimming took 5 bases from V and 4 from J; bases not matched to a gene: 7. The CDR3 extends over 16 amino acids. The V gene's germline CDR1 is SSHAT and CDR2 FNYEAQ (reference sequence). CDR3 in amino acids: CASSAAGTSGYNEQFF. CDR3 nucleotides: TGTGCCAGCAGCGCAGCCGGGACTAGCGGTTACAATGAGCAGTTCTTC.

The rearrangement uses TRBV5-6 and TRBJ1-2; TRBD1 matches at 11 bases. J was trimmed by 4 bases and V by 4 bases; bases with no gene match: 15. The CDR3 loop spans 18 amino acids. Germline V gene lookup returns CDR1 SGHDT and CDR2 YYEEEE. CDR3 sequence (DNA): TGTGCCAGCAGCCCAGGACCGGGACAGGGGGACGTCCCCTATGGCTACACCTTC. Translating it yields CASSPGPGQGDVPYGYTF.

The chain recombines TRBV11-1 with TRBJ1-1, with D maybe TRBD1 (5 bases). The V gene lost 6 bases and the J gene lost 4 bases, with 15 bases spanning the gap. The germline CDR1 and CDR2 sequences are SGHAT and FQDESV (reference sequence). The CDR3 has 14 residues. The DNA of the CDR3 is TGTGCCAGCAGACCCGGGACCGAGTTCACTGAAGCTTTCTTT. Residues: CASRPGTEFTEAFF. Supplemented by reference TRBV11-1 and TRBJ1-1, the full variable domain reads EAEVAQSPRYKITEKSQAVAFWCDPISGHATLYWYRQILGQGPELLVQFQDESVVDDSQLPKDRFSAERLKGVDSTLKIQPAELGDSAMYLCASRPGTEFTEAFFGQGTRLTVV.

As to this clone: A junction boundary mismatches the germline segment, possibly from a read error. The rearrangement links TRBV28 to TRBJ2-1; 12 nucleotides line up with TRBD2. CDR3 length equals 14 residues. Germline assignment: CDR1 MDHEN and CDR2 SYDVKM. For the CDR3, the DNA is TGTGCCAGCAGTTTGTTGACTAGCGGGAGAAGGGATGTCTTC. This gives the protein CASSLLTSGRRDVF.

As concerns this clone: Other DNA sequences of this sample code for an identical CDR3. V gene TRBV27 combines with J gene TRBJ1-5; the D is unclear. The V gene's germline CDR1 is MNHEY and CDR2 SMNVEV (reference sequence). The CDR3 consists of 13 residues. V lost 2 bases, J lost 0 bases, and 2 bases lay in between. For the CDR3, the DNA is TGTGCCAGCAGTTTAGATAGCAATCAGCCCCAGCATTTT. Its protein product is CASSLDSNQPQHF.

The chain combines TRBV28 with TRBJ1-2, with TRBD1 matching over 7 bases. With 2 bases clipped from V and 7 bases from J, the junction kept 10 bases outside the gene matches. There are 15 residues in the CDR3. Germline V CDR1 and CDR2: MDHEN, SYDVKM. CDR3 residues: CASSLGDRDFLGYTF. In nucleotides, the CDR3 is TGTGCCAGCAGTTTAGGTGACAGGGACTTTCTTGGCTACACCTTC.

In DNA form, the CDR3 reads TGTGCCAGCAGTTACTCACTCACTAATGAAAAACTGTTTTTT. As protein: CASSYSLTNEKLFF. The J gene is TRBJ1-4, the V gene TRBV6-5; D unresolved. Deletions cut 0 bases from V and 2 bases from J, with 4 bases between. Germline loops: CDR1 MNHEY, CDR2 SVGAGI. The CDR3 sequence is 14 residues long.

This chain joins TRBV30 and TRBJ2-3; D may be TRBD2 (6 bases). CDR1 is GTSNPN and CDR2 is SVGIG in the germline V gene (reference sequence). The CDR3 consists of 18 residues. Trimming shortened V by 1 base and J by 1 base, and 21 bases separated the two germline ends. The CDR3 DNA is TGTGCCTGGAGTGGAGATAGCGGACTAAAAGCTGGCACAGATACGCAGTATTTT. Translating it yields CAWSGDSGLKAGTDTQYF.

J is TRBJ1-2 and V is TRBV6-1, with 8 bases lining up with TRBD1. The germline V gene encodes CDR1 MNHNS and CDR2 SASEGT. This CDR3 region has 15 residues. Trimming at V came to 7 bases and at J to 2 bases, leaving 9 bases not matched to a gene. Here the CDR3 DNA reads TGTGCCAGCACCCAAATGACAGGGGCAAACTATGGCTACACCTTC. Amino acids: CASTQMTGANYGYTF.

With regard to this clone: Other DNA sequences in this sample translate to the same CDR3. This chain connects TRBV5-1 to TRBJ2-3; 10 positions match TRBD2. The CDR3 spans 15 residues. Germline-derived CDR1 and CDR2 are SGHRS and YFSETQ. The trim removed 2 bases at V and 4 bases at J, leaving 4 bases unmatched. The CDR3 here is CASSFVAGGADTQYF. The CDR3 DNA is TGCGCCAGCAGCTTCGTAGCGGGAGGCGCAGATACGCAGTATTTT.

The CDR3: CASSLIGELNYGYTF. CDR3 DNA sequence: TGCGCCAGCAGCTTGATTGGTGAGCTTAACTATGGCTACACCTTC. This chain joins TRBV5-1 and TRBJ1-2; D call uncertain. Trimming pared 1 base from V and 1 base from J, leaving 11 bases between. The CDR3 consists of 15 residues. Per germline, CDR1 SGHRS and CDR2 YFSETQ. Supplemented by reference TRBV5-1 and TRBJ1-2, the full variable domain reads KAGVTQTPRYLIKTRGQQVTLSCSPISGHRSVSWYQQTPGQGLQFLFEYFSETQRNKGNFPGRFSGRQFSNSRSEMNVSTLELGDSALYLCASSLIGELNYGYTFGSGTRLTVV.

The chain combines TRBV5-6 with TRBJ2-1; D not resolved. V gave up 2 bases and J gave up 2 bases, with 11 bases separating them. The CDR3 contains 15 residues. Looked up from germline, CDR1 is SGHDT and CDR2 is YYEEEE. The CDR3 region has the DNA TGTGCCAGCAGCTTTCAAGGAACCCCCTACAATGAGCAGTTCTTC. Protein product: CASSFQGTPYNEQFF.